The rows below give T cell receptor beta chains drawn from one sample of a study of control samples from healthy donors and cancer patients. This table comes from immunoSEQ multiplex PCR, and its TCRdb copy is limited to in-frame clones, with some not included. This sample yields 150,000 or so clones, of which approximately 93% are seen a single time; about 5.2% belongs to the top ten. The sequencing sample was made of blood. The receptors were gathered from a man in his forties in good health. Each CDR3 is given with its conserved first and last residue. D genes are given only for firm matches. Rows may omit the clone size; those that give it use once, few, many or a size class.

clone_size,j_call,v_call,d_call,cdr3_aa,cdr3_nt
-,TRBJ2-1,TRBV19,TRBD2,CASSIDLRASGHNEQFF,TGTGCCAGTAGTATAGATCTCCGGGCTAGCGGCCACAATGAGCAGTTCTTC
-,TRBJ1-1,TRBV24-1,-,CATSAGVNTEAFF,TGTGCCACCAGTGCCGGGGTGAACACTGAAGCTTTCTTT
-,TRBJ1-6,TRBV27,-,CASSPYIRSSYNSPLHF,TGTGCCAGCAGTCCGTATATCCGGAGCTCCTATAATTCACCCCTCCACTTT
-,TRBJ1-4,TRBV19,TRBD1,CASSLFTGTGGEKLFF,TGTGCCAGTAGCCTTTTTACCGGGACAGGGGGCGAAAAACTGTTTTTT
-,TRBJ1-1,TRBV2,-,CASSELWGAYRNTEAFF,TGTGCCAGCAGTGAACTGTGGGGGGCGTACAGGAACACTGAAGCTTTCTTT
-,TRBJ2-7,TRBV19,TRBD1,CASSIWDRAPYEQYF,TGTGCCAGTAGTATATGGGACAGGGCTCCCTACGAGCAGTACTTC
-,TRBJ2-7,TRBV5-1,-,CASSFTGNYEQYF,TGCGCCAGCAGCTTTACAGGGAACTACGAGCAGTACTTC
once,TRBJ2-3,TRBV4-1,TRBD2,CASSPLSGASTDTQYF,TGCGCCAGCAGCCCCCTGAGCGGGGCTAGCACAGATACGCAGTATTTT
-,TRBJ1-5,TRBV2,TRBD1,CASSITQGAYQPQHF,TGTGCCAGCAGTATAACTCAGGGGGCTTATCAGCCCCAGCATTTT
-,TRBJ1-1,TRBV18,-,CASSPRTGVNTEAFF,TGTGCCAGCTCACCCAGGACGGGAGTGAACACTGAAGCTTTCTTT
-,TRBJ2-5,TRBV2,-,CASSLGVAQYF,TGTGCCAGCAGCCTTGGTGTGGCCCAGTACTTC
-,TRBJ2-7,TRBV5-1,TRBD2,CASTGGSGGLYEQYF,TGCGCCAGCACCGGTGGTAGCGGGGGCCTCTACGAGCAGTACTTC
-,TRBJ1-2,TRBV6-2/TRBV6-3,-,CASSSGRGYGYTF,TGTGCCAGCAGTTCCGGCAGGGGATATGGCTACACCTTC
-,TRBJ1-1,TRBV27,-,CASSSYSGGRAFF,TGTGCCAGCAGTTCGTATAGTGGGGGGCGAGCTTTCTTT
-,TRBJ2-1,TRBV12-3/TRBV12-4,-,CASSLSSEQFF,TGTGCCAGCAGCCTAAGCAGTGAGCAGTTCTTC
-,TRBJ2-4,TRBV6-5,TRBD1,CASRNRGWNIQYF,TGTGCCAGCAGGAACAGGGGATGGAACATTCAGTACTTC
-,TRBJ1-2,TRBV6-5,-,CASSSLGRGRYGYTF,TGTGCCAGCAGTTCCCTCGGAAGGGGACGGTATGGCTACACCTTC
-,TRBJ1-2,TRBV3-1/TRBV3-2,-,CASSQAVYGYTF,TGTGCCAGCAGCCAAGCGGTCTATGGCTACACCTTC
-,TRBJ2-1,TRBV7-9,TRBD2,CASSLAYSGGYEQFF,TGTGCCAGCAGCCTAGCTTATAGCGGGGGATATGAGCAGTTCTTC
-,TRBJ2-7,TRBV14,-,CASSQVRGRAGEQYF,TGTGCCAGCAGCCAAGTAAGGGGCAGGGCGGGGGAGCAGTACTTC
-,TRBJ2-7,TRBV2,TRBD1,CASTDRGIPYEQYF,TGTGCCAGCACAGACAGGGGGATCCCCTACGAGCAGTACTTC
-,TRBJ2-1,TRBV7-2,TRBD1,CASSTNQGVSNEQFF,TGTGCCAGCAGTACGAATCAGGGGGTTAGCAATGAGCAGTTCTTC
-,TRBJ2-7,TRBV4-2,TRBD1,CASSTGTGGHEQYF,TGTGCCAGCAGCACCGGGACAGGGGGCCACGAGCAGTACTTC
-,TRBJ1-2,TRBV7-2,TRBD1,CASSSAGGAGGYTF,TGTGCCAGCAGCTCGGCAGGGGGAGCGGGTGGCTACACCTTC
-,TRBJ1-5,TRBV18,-,CASSPVANQPQHF,TGTGCCAGCTCACCGGTTGCGAATCAGCCCCAGCATTTT
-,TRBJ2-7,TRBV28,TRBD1,CASSPRTGNPESYGQYF,TGTGCCAGCAGTCCGCGGACAGGTAACCCTGAATCCTACGGGCAGTACTTC
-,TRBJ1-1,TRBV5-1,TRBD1,CASSWGRSTGGNTEAFF,TGCGCCAGCAGCTGGGGTAGATCTACAGGGGGCAACACTGAAGCTTTCTTT
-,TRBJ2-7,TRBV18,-,CASSPDYRGGKQYF,TGTGCCAGCTCACCAGATTATCGGGGAGGCAAGCAGTACTTC
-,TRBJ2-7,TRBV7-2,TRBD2,CASSLAHTSGGAHEQYF,TGTGCCAGCAGCTTAGCGCATACTAGCGGGGGGGCCCACGAGCAGTACTTC
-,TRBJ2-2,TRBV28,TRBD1,CASSPSGQGTGELFF,TGTGCCAGCAGTCCATCGGGACAGGGGACCGGGGAGCTGTTTTTT
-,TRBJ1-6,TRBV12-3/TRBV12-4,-,CASSHPNSPLHF,TGTGCCAGCAGCCATCCGAATTCACCCCTCCACTTT
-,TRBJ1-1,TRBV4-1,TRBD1,CASSPLQGANTEAFF,TGCGCCAGCAGCCCTCTTCAGGGGGCGAACACTGAAGCTTTCTTT
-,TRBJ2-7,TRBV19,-,CASSGQGAGQYF,TGTGCCAGTAGCGGTCAAGGTGCGGGGCAGTACTTC
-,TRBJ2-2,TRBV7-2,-,CASSVLALTGELFF,TGTGCCAGCAGCGTACTAGCCCTCACCGGGGAGCTGTTTTTT
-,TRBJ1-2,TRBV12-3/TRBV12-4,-,CASRKYDGYTF,TGTGCCAGCAGGAAATACGATGGCTACACCTTC
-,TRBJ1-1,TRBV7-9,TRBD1,CAGQGMGTEAFF,TGTGCCGGACAGGGTATGGGCACTGAAGCTTTCTTT
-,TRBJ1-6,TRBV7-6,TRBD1,CASSLARGRGNSPLHF,TGTGCCAGCAGCTTAGCGCGGGGCAGGGGGAATTCACCCCTCCACTTT
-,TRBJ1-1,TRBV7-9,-,CASSLGSNTEAFF,TGTGCCAGCAGCTTAGGTTCAAACACTGAAGCTTTCTTT
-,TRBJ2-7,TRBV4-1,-,CASSPLRDARPYEQYF,TGCGCCAGCAGCCCGCTTAGGGATGCGAGGCCCTACGAGCAGTACTTC
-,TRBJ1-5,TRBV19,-,CASSIGEPQHF,TGTGCCAGTAGTATTGGGGAGCCCCAGCATTTT
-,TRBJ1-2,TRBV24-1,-,CATSDAGSFGYTF,TGTGCCACCAGTGATGCAGGCTCCTTTGGCTACACCTTC
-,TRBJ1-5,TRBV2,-,CASSGGLGQPQHF,TGTGCCAGCAGTGGGGGACTTGGTCAGCCCCAGCATTTT
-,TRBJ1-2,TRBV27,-,CASSLSFVTADYGYTF,TGTGCCAGCAGTTTATCCTTCGTAACCGCGGACTATGGCTACACCTTC
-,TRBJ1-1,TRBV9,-,CASSGAGTEAFF,TGTGCCAGCAGCGGGGCCGGGACCGAAGCTTTCTTT
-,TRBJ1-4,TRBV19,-,CASSPLGNEKLFF,TGTGCCAGTAGCCCATTGGGAAATGAAAAACTGTTTTTT
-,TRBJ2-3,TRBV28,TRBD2,CASTFGGGDTQYF,TGTGCCAGCACCTTCGGCGGGGGGGATACGCAGTATTTT